The source of this T cell receptor (beta chain) is a study of shared clonotypes between healthy human individuals. Findings and limits, study-wide: Naive subsets generally exceeded memory subsets in estimated richness. It was the non-shared clonotypes that had lower generation probabilities than clonotypes shared by all four donors. Blood was the sole source, and tissue repertoires probably differ.

V lost 1 base to trimming and J lost 6 bases; unmatched junction nucleotides: 9. Germline V gene lookup returns CDR1 SGHRS and CDR2 YFSETQ. This CDR3 region has 16 residues. Every immunoSEQ plate was one replicate of a subset's evenly spread DNA. Sequencing was performed with immunoSEQ multiplex PCR; in TCRdb, only in-frame clones are kept and a portion is missing. The table shows roughly 2,500,000 clones, with approximately 93% occurring only once. To note about this clone: Its antigen is still unknown.

The origin of this receptor is a man between 18 and 29 years old in good health. Some clones in this sample may be carry-over from other donors' samples. The chain carries TRBV5-1 and TRBJ2-1; 8 bases agree with TRBD2. Specimen: naive CD4+ T cells from PBMCs. Subset reported: CD45RA+ positively selected. The CDR3 DNA reads TGCGCCAGCAGCTTGTTGTTGGCTAGCGGGTCCAATGAGCAGTTCTTC. Protein: CASSLLLASGSNEQFF.